Reported below is one T cell receptor (beta chain). Antigen unknown. The data were obtained in a study of cytomegalovirus exposure and HLA in healthy donors. Study results and limitations: Upon later analysis, TCR association rates were observed to vary by HLA locus, being highest for DRB1 and lowest for HLA-C.

The PCR used 60 Vbeta and 13 Jbeta primers. Clones were read by immunoSEQ multiplex PCR, and TCRdb kept only the in-frame ones, dropping some. Of under 130,000 clones listed, around three quarters are singletons. The CDR3 runs 16 residues. From germline, CDR1 is MNHNY and CDR2 SVGAGI (reference sequence). Trimming pared 10 bases from V and 5 bases from J, leaving 26 bases between. The sequenced sample consisted of PBMCs. The source is a man aged 50-59 years in good health and CMV-seropositive. This chain connects TRBV6-6 to TRBJ2-5, with D possibly matching TRBD1 (6 bases). The CDR3 spells CATSPQGVRSSETQYF. CDR3 nucleotides: TGTGCCACCTCCCCACAGGGAGTTAGGTCTAGTGAGACCCAGTACTTC.